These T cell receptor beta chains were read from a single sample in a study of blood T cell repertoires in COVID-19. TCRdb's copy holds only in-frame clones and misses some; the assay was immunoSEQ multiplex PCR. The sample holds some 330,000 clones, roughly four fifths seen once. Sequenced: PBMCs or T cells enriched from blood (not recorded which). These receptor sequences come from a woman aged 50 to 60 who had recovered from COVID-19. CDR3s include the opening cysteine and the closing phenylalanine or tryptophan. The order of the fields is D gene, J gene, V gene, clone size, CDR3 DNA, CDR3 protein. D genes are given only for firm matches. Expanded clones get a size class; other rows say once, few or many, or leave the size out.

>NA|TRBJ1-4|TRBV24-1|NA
TGTGCCACCAGTGATTCCGGTTCTAATGAAAAACTGTTTTTT
CATSDSGSNEKLFF
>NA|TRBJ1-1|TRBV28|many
TGTGCCAGCAGCTCCCTCCACACAGCAAACACTGAAGCTTTCTTT
CASSSLHTANTEAFF
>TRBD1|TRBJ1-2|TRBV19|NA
TGTGCCAGTAGTATAGATGGGACAGGGGGCAACTATGGCTACACCTTC
CASSIDGTGGNYGYTF
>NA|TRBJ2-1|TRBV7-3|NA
TGTGCCAGCAGCCCAACTAGCTCGGGAGAGCAGTTCTTC
CASSPTSSGEQFF
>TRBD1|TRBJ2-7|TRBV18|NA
TGTGCCAGCTCACCGCAAAGGGGACAGACGCCAGACGAGCAGTACTTC
CASSPQRGQTPDEQYF
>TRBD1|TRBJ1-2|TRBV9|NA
TGTGCCAGCAGCCGAGCGGGGGGACAGGGGTCGAGTGGCTACACCTTC
CASSRAGGQGSSGYTF
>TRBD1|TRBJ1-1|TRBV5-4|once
TGTGCCAGCAGCTTGGGGACAGGGACTTTTCAGAACACTGAAGCTTTCTTT
CASSLGTGTFQNTEAFF
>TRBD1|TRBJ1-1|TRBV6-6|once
TGTGCCAGCAGTGACCAAACAGGGGGAGACACTGAAGCTTTCTTT
CASSDQTGGDTEAFF
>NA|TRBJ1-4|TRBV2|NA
TGTGCCAGCGGAGGGGCCGGTGAAAAACTGTTTTTT
CASGGAGEKLFF
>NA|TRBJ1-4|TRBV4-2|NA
TGTGCCAGCAGCCAAGGGGGTTCTGCGGGTGAAAAACTGTTTTTT
CASSQGGSAGEKLFF
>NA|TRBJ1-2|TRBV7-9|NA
TGTGCCAGCAGCTCTACAGGCGCGTCTAACTATGGCTACACCTTC
CASSSTGASNYGYTF
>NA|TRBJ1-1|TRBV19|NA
TGTGCCAGTAGTAGTGGGATTCCCGGGGGTGGGGCTGAAGCTTTCTTT
CASSSGIPGGGAEAFF
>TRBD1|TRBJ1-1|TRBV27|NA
TGTGCCAGCCGTACAGGGGGTTTCACTGAAGCTTTCTTT
CASRTGGFTEAFF
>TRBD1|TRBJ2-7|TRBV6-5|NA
TGTGCCAGCAGTTCCTTGGGACAGGACCGTTTCGGCGAGCAGTACTTC
CASSSLGQDRFGEQYF
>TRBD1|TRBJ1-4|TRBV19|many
TGTGCCAGTAGAGGGGACAGAGAAAAACTGTTTTTT
CASRGDREKLFF
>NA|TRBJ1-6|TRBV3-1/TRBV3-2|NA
TGTGCCAGCAGCCAAGGCAGGACACTAGCTTCACCCCTCCACTTT
CASSQGRTLASPLHF
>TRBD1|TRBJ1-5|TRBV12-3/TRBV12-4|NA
TGTGCCAGCAGCTGGACAGGGAAACAGCCCCAGCATTTT
CASSWTGKQPQHF
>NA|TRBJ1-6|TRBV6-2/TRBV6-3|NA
TGTGCCAGCAGTTCCGTCTATAATTCACCCCTCCACTTT
CASSSVYNSPLHF
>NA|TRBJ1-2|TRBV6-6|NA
TGTGCCACTAAGAGCGGGCCTACTAACTATGGCTACACCTTC
CATKSGPTNYGYTF
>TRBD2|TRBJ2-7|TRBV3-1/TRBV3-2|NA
TGTGCCAGCAGCCAAGACACAGCGGGACCGAGCGAGCAGTACTTC
CASSQDTAGPSEQYF
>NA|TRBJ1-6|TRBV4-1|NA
TGCGCCAGCAGCCAAGTAGGCGGAAACTATAATTCACCCCTCCACTTT
CASSQVGGNYNSPLHF
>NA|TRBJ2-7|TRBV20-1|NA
TGCAGTGCTTTATCCTACGAGCAGTACTTC
CSALSYEQYF
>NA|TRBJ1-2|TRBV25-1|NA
TGTGCCAGCAGTGGGGCATCAGGGAACTATGGCTACACCTTC
CASSGASGNYGYTF
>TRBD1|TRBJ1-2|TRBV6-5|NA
TGTGCCAGCAGCGGGACAGTTTCGGATGGCTACACCTTC
CASSGTVSDGYTF
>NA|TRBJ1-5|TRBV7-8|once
TGTGCCAGCAGCTTAGACCCCAGATCCAATCAGCCCCAGCATTTT
CASSLDPRSNQPQHF
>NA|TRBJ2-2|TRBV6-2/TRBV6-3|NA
TGTGCCAGCAGCACTCCCGGCGAGGCAATCCTTCACCGAGGGGAGCTGTTTTTT
CASSTPGEAILHRGELFF
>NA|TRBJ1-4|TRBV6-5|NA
TGTGCCAGCAGTTACGCCGGTGCAACTAATGAAAAACTGTTTTTT
CASSYAGATNEKLFF
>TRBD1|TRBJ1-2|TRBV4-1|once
TGCGCCAGCGCAACCCTATATGACAGGGGGTACTATGGCTACACCTTC
CASATLYDRGYYGYTF
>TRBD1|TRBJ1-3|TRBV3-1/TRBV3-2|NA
TGTGCCAGCAGCCACGACCTTACGACAGGGGAAAACACCATATATTTT
CASSHDLTTGENTIYF
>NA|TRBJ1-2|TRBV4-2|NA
TGTGCCAGCAGCCAAATTGACACATCCCTCTATGGCTACACCTTC
CASSQIDTSLYGYTF
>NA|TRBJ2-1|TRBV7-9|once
TGTGCCAGCAGCTTACCAGGGGCCTACAATGAGCAGTTCTTC
CASSLPGAYNEQFF
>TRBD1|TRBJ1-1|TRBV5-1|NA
TGCGCCAGCAGCTTCATGACAGGGGGCGACACTGAAGCTTTCTTT
CASSFMTGGDTEAFF
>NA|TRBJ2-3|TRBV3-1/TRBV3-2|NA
TGTGCCAGCAGCCGCAGGAAAACTCCTAGCACAGATACGCAGTATTTT
CASSRRKTPSTDTQYF
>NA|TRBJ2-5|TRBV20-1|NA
TGCAGTGCTAGTCAGTTTCTAGGAAAGCAAGAGACCCAGTACTTC
CSASQFLGKQETQYF
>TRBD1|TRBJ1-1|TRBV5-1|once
TGCGCCAGCAGCTTGGCTGTTGTAAGCGGGACAGGTTACATGAACACTGAAGCTTTCTTT
CASSLAVVSGTGYMNTEAFF
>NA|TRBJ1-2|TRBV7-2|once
TGTGCCAGCAGGCCTAGGGGCAACTATGGCTACACCTTC
CASRPRGNYGYTF
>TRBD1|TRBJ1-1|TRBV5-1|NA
TGCGCCAGCAGCAAGGGGGCAGGGGGAGTGAACACTGAAGCTTTCTTT
CASSKGAGGVNTEAFF
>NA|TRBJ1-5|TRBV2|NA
TGTGCCAGCAGCTTATGGGAGAATCAGCCCCAGCATTTT
CASSLWENQPQHF
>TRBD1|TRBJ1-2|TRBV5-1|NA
TGCGCCAGCAGCTTGGCCGAAGGACAGGGAAATGGCTACACCTTC
CASSLAEGQGNGYTF
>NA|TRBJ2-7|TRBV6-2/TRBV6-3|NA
TGTGCCAGCAGCTCCCCACCCCCAGATAGGCGGGAGCAGTACTTC
CASSSPPPDRREQYF
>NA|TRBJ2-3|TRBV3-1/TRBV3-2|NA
TGTGCCAGCAGCCAAGGAGGGTCTCGCCGGGCTACGCAGTATTTT
CASSQGGSRRATQYF